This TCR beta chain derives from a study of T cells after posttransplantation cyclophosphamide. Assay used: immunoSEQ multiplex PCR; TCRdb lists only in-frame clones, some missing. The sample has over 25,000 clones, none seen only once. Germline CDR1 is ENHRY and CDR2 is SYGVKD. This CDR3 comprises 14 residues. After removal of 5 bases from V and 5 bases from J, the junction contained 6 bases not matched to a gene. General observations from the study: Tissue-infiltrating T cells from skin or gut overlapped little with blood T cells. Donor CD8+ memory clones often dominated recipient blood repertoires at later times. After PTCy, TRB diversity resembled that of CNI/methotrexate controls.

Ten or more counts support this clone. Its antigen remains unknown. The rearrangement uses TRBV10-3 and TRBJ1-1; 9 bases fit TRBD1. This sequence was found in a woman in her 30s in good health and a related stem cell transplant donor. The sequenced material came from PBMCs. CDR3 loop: CAISPGTGRTEAFF. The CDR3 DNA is TGTGCCATCAGTCCGGGGACAGGGCGAACTGAAGCTTTCTTT.